This T cell receptor (beta chain) was identified during a study of blood T cell repertoires in COVID-19. Overall study context: There were acute and convalescent COVID-19 samples, and they came from the United States, Italy and Spain. The cDNA or gDNA used as material had been derived from T cells, B-cell-depleted T cells, or PBMCs.

Original handling: Estimates of nucleated cell counts were drawn from the amplification of reference gene primers. TCRdb's copy holds only in-frame clones and misses some; the assay was immunoSEQ multiplex PCR. Clone size and the V and J calls come from that table; the DNA yielded D and trimming. The table has roughly 160,000 clones, roughly 89% seen once. Germline V gene data show CDR1 as SGHTS and CDR2 as YDEGEE. CDR3 length: 18 amino acids. Trimming removed 4 bases from V and 1 base from J; junction bases left unmatched: 14. The sequencing sample was made of peripheral blood. The receptor was isolated from a woman aged 55-75 years who had recovered from COVID-19. The chain recombines TRBV5-8 with TRBJ1-1; 9 nucleotides align to TRBD1. The DNA of the CDR3 is TGTGCCAGCAGCGGCGGGGGAAGACAGGGGGTGAAGAACACTGAAGCTTTCTTT. Translating it yields CASSGGGRQGVKNTEAFF.